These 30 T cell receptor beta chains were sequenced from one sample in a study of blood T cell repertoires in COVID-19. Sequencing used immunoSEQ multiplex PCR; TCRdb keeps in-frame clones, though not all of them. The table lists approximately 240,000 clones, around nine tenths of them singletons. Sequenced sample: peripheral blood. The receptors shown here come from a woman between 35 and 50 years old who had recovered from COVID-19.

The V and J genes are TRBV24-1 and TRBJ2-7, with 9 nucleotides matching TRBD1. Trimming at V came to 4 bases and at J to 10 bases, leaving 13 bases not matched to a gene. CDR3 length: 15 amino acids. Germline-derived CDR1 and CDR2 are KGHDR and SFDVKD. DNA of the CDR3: TGTGCCACCAGTGACCCAAAGAGCCGGGACAGGGCACAGTACTTC. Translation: CATSDPKSRDRAQYF.

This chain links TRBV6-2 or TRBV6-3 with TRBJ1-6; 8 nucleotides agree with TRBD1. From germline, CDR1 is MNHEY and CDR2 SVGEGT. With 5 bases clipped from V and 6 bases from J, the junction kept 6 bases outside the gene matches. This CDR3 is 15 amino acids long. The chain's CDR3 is CASSDPGQANSPLHF. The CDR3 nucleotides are TGTGCCAGCAGTGACCCGGGACAGGCTAATTCACCCCTCCACTTT.

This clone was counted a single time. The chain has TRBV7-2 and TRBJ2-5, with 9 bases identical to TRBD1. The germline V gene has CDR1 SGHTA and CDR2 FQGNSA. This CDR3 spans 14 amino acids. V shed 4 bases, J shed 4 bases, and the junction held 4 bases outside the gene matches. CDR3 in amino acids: CASSWDRARETQYF. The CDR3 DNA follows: TGTGCCAGCAGCTGGGACAGGGCCCGAGAGACCCAGTACTTC.

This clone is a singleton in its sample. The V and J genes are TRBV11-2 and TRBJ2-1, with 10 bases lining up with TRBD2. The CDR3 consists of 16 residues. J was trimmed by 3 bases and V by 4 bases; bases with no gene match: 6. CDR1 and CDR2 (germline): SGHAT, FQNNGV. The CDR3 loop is CASSSTTSGLYNEQFF. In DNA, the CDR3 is TGTGCCAGCAGCTCGACGACTAGCGGGCTCTACAATGAGCAGTTCTTC.

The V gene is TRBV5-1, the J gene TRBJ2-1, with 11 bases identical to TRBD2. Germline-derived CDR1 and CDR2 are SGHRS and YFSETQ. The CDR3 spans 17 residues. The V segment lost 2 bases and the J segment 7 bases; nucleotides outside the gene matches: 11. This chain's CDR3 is CASSFFPTSGVGNEQFF. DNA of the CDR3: TGCGCCAGCAGCTTCTTCCCGACTAGCGGGGTTGGTAATGAGCAGTTCTTC.

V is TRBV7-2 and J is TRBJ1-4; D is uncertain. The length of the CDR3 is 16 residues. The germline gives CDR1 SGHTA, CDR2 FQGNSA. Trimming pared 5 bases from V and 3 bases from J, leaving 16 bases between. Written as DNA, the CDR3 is TGTGCCAGCAGCCCGACGCGGATGAACTCTAATGAAAAACTGTTTTTT. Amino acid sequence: CASSPTRMNSNEKLFF.

CDR3 residues: CASSLVGLAGFNNEQFF. As DNA, the CDR3 is TGTGCCAGCAGCTTAGTAGGGCTAGCGGGCTTTAACAATGAGCAGTTCTTC. The V gene is TRBV7-9, the J gene TRBJ2-1; 8 bases align to TRBD2. Germline assignment: CDR1 SEHNR and CDR2 FQNEAQ (reference sequence). The CDR3 spans 17 residues. J lost 5 bases, V lost 1 base, and 10 bases had no gene match.

Here the CDR3 reads CAGRRQGARGYTF. The CDR3 DNA reads TGTGCCGGCAGGCGGCAGGGGGCGCGAGGCTACACCTTC. The gene calls are TRBV30 and TRBJ1-2, with 8 bases aligning to TRBD1. The CDR3 spans 13 residues. After removal of 8 bases from V and 8 bases from J, the junction contained 13 bases not matched to a gene. Germline V lookup: CDR1 GTSNPN, CDR2 SVGIG (reference sequence).

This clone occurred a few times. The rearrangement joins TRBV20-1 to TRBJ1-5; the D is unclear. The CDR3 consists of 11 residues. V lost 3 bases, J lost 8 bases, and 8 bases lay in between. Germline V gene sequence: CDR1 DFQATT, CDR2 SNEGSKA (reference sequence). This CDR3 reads CSASAGEPQHF. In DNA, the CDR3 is TGCAGTGCTAGTGCAGGTGAGCCCCAGCATTTT.

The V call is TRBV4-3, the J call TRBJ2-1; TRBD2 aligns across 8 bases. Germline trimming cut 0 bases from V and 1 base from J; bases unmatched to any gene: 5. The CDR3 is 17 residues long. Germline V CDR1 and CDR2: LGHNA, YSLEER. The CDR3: CASSQDGAGGSYNEQFF. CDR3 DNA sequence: TGCGCCAGCAGCCAAGATGGGGCGGGGGGTTCCTACAATGAGCAGTTCTTC.

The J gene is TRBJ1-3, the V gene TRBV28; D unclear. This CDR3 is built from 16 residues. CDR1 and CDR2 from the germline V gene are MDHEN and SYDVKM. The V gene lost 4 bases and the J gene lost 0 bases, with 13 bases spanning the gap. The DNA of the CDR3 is TGTGCCAGCAGTTCGGTCGCAGGCACCTCTGGAAACACCATATATTTT. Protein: CASSSVAGTSGNTIYF. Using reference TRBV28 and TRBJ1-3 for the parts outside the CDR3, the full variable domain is DVKVTQSSRYLVKRTGEKVFLECVQDMDHENMFWYRQDPGLGLRLIYFSYDVKMKEKGDIPEGYSVSREKKERFSLILESASTNQTSMYLCASSSVAGTSGNTIYFGEGSWLTVV.

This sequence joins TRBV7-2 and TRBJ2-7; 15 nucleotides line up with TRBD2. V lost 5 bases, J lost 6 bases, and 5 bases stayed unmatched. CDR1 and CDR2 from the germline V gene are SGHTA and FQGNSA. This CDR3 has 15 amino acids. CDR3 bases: TGTGCCAGCAGCCCTCCGGGACTAGCGGGAGGCGAGCAGTACTTC. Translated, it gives CASSPPGLAGGEQYF.

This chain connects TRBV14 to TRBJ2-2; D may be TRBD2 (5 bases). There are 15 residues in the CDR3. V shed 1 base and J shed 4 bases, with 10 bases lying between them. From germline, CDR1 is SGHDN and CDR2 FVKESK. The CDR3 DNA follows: TGTGCCAGCAGCCAAGTCCGGGCGGGCACCGGGGAGCTGTTTTTT. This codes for CASSQVRAGTGELFF. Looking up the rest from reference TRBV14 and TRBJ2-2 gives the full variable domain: EAGVTQFPSHSVIEKGQTVTLRCDPISGHDNLYWYRRVMGKEIKFLLHFVKESKQDESGMPNNRFLAERTGGTYSTLKVQPAELEDSGVYFCASSQVRAGTGELFFGEGSRLTVL.

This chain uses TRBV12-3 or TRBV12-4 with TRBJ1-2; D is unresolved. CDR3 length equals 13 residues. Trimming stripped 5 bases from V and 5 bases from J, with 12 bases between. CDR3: CASSRPGVYGYTF. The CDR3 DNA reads TGTGCCAGCAGTCGACCCGGGGTTTATGGCTACACCTTC.

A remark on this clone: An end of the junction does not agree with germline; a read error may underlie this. Here the CDR3 reads CASSLFAGGRKAQETQYF. The CDR3 bases are TGTGCTAGCAGCTTATTTGCGGGGGGACGCAAGGCCCAAGAGACCCAGTACTTC. This sequence joins TRBV7-7 and TRBJ2-5, with TRBD2 matching over 8 bases. This CDR3 region has 18 residues. Germline V CDR1 and CDR2: SSHAT, FNYEAQ (reference sequence).

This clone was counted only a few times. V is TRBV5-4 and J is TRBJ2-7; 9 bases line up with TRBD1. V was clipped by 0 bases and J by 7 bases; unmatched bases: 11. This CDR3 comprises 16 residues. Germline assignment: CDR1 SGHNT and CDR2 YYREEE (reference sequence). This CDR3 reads CASSLGGLDRGLEQYF. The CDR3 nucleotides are TGTGCCAGCAGCTTGGGAGGATTGGACAGGGGCCTTGAGCAGTACTTC. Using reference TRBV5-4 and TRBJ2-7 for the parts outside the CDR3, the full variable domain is ETGVTQSPTHLIKTRGQQVTLRCSSQSGHNTVSWYQQALGQGPQFIFQYYREEENGRGNFPPRFSGLQFPNYSSELNVNALELDDSALYLCASSLGGLDRGLEQYFGPGTRLTVT.

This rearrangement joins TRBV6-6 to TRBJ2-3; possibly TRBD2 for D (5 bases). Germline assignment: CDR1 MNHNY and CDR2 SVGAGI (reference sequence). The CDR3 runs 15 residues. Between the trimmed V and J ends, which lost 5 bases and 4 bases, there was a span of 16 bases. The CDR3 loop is CASSNGLSGADTQYF. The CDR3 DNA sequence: TGTGCCAGCAGTAACGGACTCAGCGGAGCAGATACGCAGTATTTT.

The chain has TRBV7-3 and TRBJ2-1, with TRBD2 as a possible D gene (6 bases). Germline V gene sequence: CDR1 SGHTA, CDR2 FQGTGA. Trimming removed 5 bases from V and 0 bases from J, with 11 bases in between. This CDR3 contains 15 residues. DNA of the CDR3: TGTGCCAGCAGCCCGGGAGAGAGCTCCTACAATGAGCAGTTCTTC. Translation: CASSPGESSYNEQFF.

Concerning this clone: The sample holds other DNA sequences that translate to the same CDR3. CDR3 region: CASSLGGGADTQYF. Here the CDR3 DNA reads TGTGCCAGCAGCTTAGGGGGGGGAGCGGATACGCAGTATTTT. The rearrangement joins TRBV7-2 to TRBJ2-3; 7 positions agree with TRBD2. Germline V gives CDR1 SGHTA, CDR2 FQGNSA. The CDR3 has 14 amino acids. V shed 1 base and J 6 bases; nucleotides not matched to a gene: 4.

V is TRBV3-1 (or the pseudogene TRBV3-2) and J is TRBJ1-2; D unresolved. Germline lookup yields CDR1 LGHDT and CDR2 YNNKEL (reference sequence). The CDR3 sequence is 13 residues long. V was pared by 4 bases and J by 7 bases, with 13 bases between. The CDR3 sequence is CASSPTVGGGYTF. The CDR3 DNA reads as TGTGCCAGCAGCCCCACGGTAGGAGGTGGCTACACCTTC.

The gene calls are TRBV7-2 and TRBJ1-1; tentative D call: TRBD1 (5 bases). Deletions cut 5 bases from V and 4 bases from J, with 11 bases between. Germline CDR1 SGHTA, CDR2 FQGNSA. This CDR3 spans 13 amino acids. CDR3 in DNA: TGTGCCAGCAGCCCCGCGGGGGGCACTGAAGCTTTCTTT. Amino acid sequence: CASSPAGGTEAFF.

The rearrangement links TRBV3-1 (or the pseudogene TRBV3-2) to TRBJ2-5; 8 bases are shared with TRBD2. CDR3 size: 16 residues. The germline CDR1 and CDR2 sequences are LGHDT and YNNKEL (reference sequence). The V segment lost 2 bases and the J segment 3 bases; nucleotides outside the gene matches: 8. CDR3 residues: CASSQPLGRGEETQYF. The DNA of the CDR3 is TGTGCCAGCAGCCAACCGCTCGGGAGGGGGGAAGAGACCCAGTACTTC.

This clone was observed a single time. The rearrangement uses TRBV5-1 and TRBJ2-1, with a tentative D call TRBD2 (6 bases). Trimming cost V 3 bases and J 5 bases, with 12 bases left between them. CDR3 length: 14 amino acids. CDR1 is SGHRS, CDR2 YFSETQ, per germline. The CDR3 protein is CASSWGDEHNEQFF. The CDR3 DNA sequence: TGCGCCAGCAGCTGGGGGGACGAGCACAATGAGCAGTTCTTC. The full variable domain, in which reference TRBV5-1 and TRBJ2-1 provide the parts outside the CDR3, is KAGVTQTPRYLIKTRGQQVTLSCSPISGHRSVSWYQQTPGQGLQFLFEYFSETQRNKGNFPGRFSGRQFSNSRSEMNVSTLELGDSALYLCASSWGDEHNEQFFGPGTRLTVL.

As DNA, the CDR3 is TGTGCCAGCAGCTTGTCAAGGGGTTTGGATCAGCCCCAGCATTTT. It specifies CASSLSRGLDQPQHF. The chain combines TRBV5-6 with TRBJ1-5, with D maybe TRBD1 (5 bases). V shed 1 base and J shed 5 bases, with 13 bases lying between them. CDR1 and CDR2 (germline): SGHDT, YYEEEE. The CDR3 sequence is 15 residues long.

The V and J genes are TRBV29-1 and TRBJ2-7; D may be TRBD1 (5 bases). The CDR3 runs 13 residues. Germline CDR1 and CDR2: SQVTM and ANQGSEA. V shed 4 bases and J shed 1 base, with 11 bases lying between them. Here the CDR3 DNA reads TGCAGCGTTGGGCAGGGCCCGTCCTACGAGCAGTACTTC. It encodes CSVGQGPSYEQYF.

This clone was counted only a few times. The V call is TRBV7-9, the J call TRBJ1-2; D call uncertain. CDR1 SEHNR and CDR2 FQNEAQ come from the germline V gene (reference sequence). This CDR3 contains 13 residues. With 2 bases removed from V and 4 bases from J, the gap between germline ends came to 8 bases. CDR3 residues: CASSLSSSYGYTF. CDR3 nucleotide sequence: TGTGCCAGCAGCTTAAGCTCGAGCTATGGCTACACCTTC.

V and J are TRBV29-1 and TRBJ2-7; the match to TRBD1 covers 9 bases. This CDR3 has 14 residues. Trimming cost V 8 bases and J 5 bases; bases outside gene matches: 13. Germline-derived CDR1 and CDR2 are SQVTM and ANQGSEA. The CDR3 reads CSPHPRDRDHEQYF. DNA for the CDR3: TGCAGCCCACACCCTCGGGACAGGGATCACGAGCAGTACTTC.

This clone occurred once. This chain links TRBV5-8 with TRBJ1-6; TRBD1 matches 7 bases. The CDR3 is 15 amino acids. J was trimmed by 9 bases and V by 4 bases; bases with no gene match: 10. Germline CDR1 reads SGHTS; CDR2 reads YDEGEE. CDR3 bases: TGTGCCAGCAGCCGGACCGGGACAGAAGGTTCACCCCTCCACTTT. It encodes CASSRTGTEGSPLHF.

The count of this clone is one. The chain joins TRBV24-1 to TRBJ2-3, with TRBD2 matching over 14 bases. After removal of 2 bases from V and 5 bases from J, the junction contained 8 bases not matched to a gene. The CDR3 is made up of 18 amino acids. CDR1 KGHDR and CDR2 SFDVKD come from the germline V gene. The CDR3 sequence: CATSDSGGTSGSKDTQYF. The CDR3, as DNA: TGTGCCACCAGTGATTCAGGGGGGACTAGCGGGAGTAAAGATACGCAGTATTTT.

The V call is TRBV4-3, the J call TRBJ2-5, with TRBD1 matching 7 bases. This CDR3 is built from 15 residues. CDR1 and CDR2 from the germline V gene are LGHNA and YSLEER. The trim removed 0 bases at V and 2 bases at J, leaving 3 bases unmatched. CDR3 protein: CASSQDRDRQETQYF. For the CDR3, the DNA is TGCGCCAGCAGCCAAGATCGGGACAGACAAGAGACCCAGTACTTC.